This TCR beta chain was found in a study of human T cells and chemical hapten exposure. As for time point: patch test 1, 2 weeks after DPC sensitization. Treatment reported: therapeutic diphenylcyclopropenone sensitization with weekly scalp DPC. Extraction of total RNA was performed on unfractionated whole blood. The library labeled individual cDNA molecules by adding unique molecular identifiers to them. TCRdb independently ran MiXCR on the RACE reads; one entry per CDR3 protein. The sample lists 180,000 or so distinct CDR3 sequences, approximately 20% seen once, with roughly 6.7% in the top ten. This clonotype originated in a woman in her 50s with alopecia areata. Some clones in this sample may be carry-over from other donors' samples. This specimen consisted of whole blood, obtained in connection with sensitization to the hapten diphenylcyclopropenone (DPC).

The CDR3: CASSFTTSGAVTYEQYF. CDR3 in DNA: TGTGCCAGCAGCTTTACGACTAGCGGAGCTGTCACCTACGAGCAGTACTTC. This chain connects TRBV11-2 to TRBJ2-7, with 9 bases matching TRBD2. V lost 3 bases to trimming and J lost 2 bases; unmatched junction nucleotides: 11. Looked up from germline, CDR1 is SGHAT and CDR2 is FQNNGV. There are 17 residues in the CDR3.